The rows below give T cell receptor beta chains drawn from one sample of a study of cytomegalovirus exposure and HLA in healthy donors. Clones were read by immunoSEQ multiplex PCR, and TCRdb kept only the in-frame ones, dropping some. The sample gives 90,000 to 120,000 clones, approximately 76% of which show up once; less than 2.5% is in the top ten. The sequenced sample was PBMCs. These receptors came from a man aged 18 to 35 in good health and CMV-seronegative. Both conserved end residues are part of each CDR3. Fields, in order: clone size, D gene, V gene, J gene, CDR3 length, CDR3 protein, CDR3 DNA. A D gene is named only where the DNA matches it firmly. Clone size is shown for a subset of rows, as once, few, many or a class of expanded clone.

>.|TRBD1|TRBV27|TRBJ2-2|14
CASSPDRVTGELFF
TGTGCCAGCAGTCCCGACAGGGTCACCGGGGAGCTGTTTTTT
>.|.|TRBV4-3|TRBJ2-1|16
CASSRVLGGASNEQFF
TGCGCCAGCAGCCGAGTCCTAGGAGGAGCGAGCAATGAGCAGTTCTTC
>.|.|TRBV23-1|TRBJ2-4|17
CASTRGYRGDTLDIQYF
TGCGCCAGCACCCGAGGGTACAGAGGGGACACTCTGGACATTCAGTACTTC
>.|.|TRBV9|TRBJ2-5|14
CASSSGAGVETQYF
TGTGCCAGCAGCTCGGGGGCGGGGGTCGAGACCCAGTACTTC
>.|.|TRBV7-2|TRBJ2-5|14
CASSLGATQETQYF
TGTGCCAGCAGCTTAGGGGCTACCCAAGAGACCCAGTACTTC
>.|.|TRBV20-1|TRBJ1-1|11
CSASTGYEAFF
TGCAGTGCGTCTACAGGGTATGAAGCTTTCTTT
>.|.|TRBV5-1|TRBJ2-7|14
CASSLVSYNYEQYF
TGCGCCAGCAGCTTGGTGTCGTACAACTACGAGCAGTACTTC
>.|.|TRBV27|TRBJ2-1|14
CASSSGGSYNEQFF
TGTGCCAGCAGCTCAGGTGGCTCCTACAATGAGCAGTTCTTC
>few|.|TRBV6-5|TRBJ2-7|12
CASKSVSYEQYF
TGTGCCAGCAAGTCGGTCTCCTACGAGCAGTACTTC
>.|TRBD2|TRBV11-3|TRBJ2-1|15
CASSFDAGGKNEQFF
TGTGCCAGCAGCTTTGATGCGGGGGGGAAGAATGAGCAGTTCTTC
>.|TRBD2|TRBV6-5|TRBJ2-1|16
CASSYEPGTSYNEQFF
TGTGCCAGCAGTTACGAACCCGGGACTAGCTACAATGAGCAGTTCTTC
>.|.|TRBV9|TRBJ2-2|14
CASSNPGQPGELFF
TGTGCCAGCAGCAACCCAGGGCAGCCCGGGGAGCTGTTTTTT
>.|.|TRBV18|TRBJ1-5|15
CASSPQQAPTQPQHF
TGTGCCAGCTCACCTCAGCAGGCCCCGACTCAGCCCCAGCATTTT
>.|TRBD2|TRBV19|TRBJ2-3|16
CASSINRAGDSDTQYF
TGTGCCAGTAGTATCAATCGAGCGGGGGACTCAGATACGCAGTATTTT
>once|.|TRBV9|TRBJ1-6|16
CASSVVPGMYNSPLHF
TGTGCCAGCAGCGTAGTGCCAGGGATGTACAATTCACCCCTCCACTTT
>.|.|TRBV29-1|TRBJ2-7|13
CSVEDWAADEQYF
TGCAGCGTTGAAGATTGGGCAGCAGACGAGCAGTACTTC
>.|.|TRBV27|TRBJ1-6|14
CASSPYFGNSPLHF
TGTGCCAGCAGCCCTTATTTCGGGAATTCACCCCTCCACTTT
>.|.|TRBV7-9|TRBJ2-2|13
CASRMPVSGELFF
TGTGCCAGCAGAATGCCGGTTTCCGGGGAGCTGTTTTTT
>.|.|TRBV10-3|TRBJ2-5|13
CAISELGGETQYF
TGTGCCATCAGTGAGCTGGGGGGAGAGACCCAGTACTTC
>.|.|TRBV28|TRBJ1-2|14
CASSLGAPDYGYTF
TGTGCCAGCAGTTTAGGGGCCCCTGACTATGGCTACACCTTC
>.|.|TRBV19|TRBJ1-1|15
CASKGQGFLNTEAFF
TGTGCCAGCAAGGGGCAAGGCTTTCTGAACACTGAAGCTTTCTTT
>.|.|TRBV6-1|TRBJ1-5|16
CASSENVGGSNQPQHF
TGTGCCAGCAGTGAAAATGTAGGGGGTAGCAATCAGCCCCAGCATTTT
>.|TRBD1|TRBV11-3|TRBJ2-5|12
CASSGTEETQYF
TGTGCCAGCAGCGGGACAGAAGAGACCCAGTACTTC
>.|TRBD1|TRBV7-2|TRBJ2-3|14
CASSSGQGVGTQYF
TGTGCCAGCAGCTCGGGACAGGGGGTGGGTACGCAGTATTTT
>.|TRBD1|TRBV5-1|TRBJ1-1|15
CASSLDQGVNTEAFF
TGCGCCAGCAGCTTGGATCAGGGGGTGAACACTGAAGCTTTCTTT
>.|TRBD1|TRBV5-6|TRBJ1-2|16
CASSGTGGWTVYGYTF
TGTGCCAGCAGCGGGACAGGGGGCTGGACGGTATATGGCTACACCTTC
>.|.|TRBV7-7|TRBJ2-1|17
CASSANPRGSSYNEQFF
TGTGCCAGCAGCGCCAACCCCAGAGGTAGCTCCTACAATGAGCAGTTCTTC
>.|.|TRBV14|TRBJ2-4|14
CASSQNSGENIQYF
TGTGCCAGCAGCCAAAATAGCGGAGAAAACATTCAGTACTTC
>once|.|TRBV2|TRBJ1-2|17
CASSERLAGWTNYGYTF
TGTGCCAGCAGTGAACGCTTAGCAGGGTGGACAAACTATGGCTACACCTTC
>.|.|TRBV9|TRBJ1-5|14
CASSAGDSNQPQHF
TGTGCCAGCAGCGCCGGGGATAGCAATCAGCCCCAGCATTTT
>.|.|TRBV10-3|TRBJ1-3|13
CAITAAGGNTIYF
TGTGCCATCACAGCTGCGGGAGGAAACACCATATATTTT
>.|TRBD2|TRBV5-1|TRBJ2-5|15
CASSLGSGPQETQYF
TGCGCCAGCAGCTTGGGTAGCGGGCCCCAAGAGACCCAGTACTTC
>.|.|TRBV29-1|TRBJ2-2|14
CSVVAHGGTGELFF
TGCAGCGTTGTCGCCCACGGGGGCACCGGGGAGCTGTTTTTT
>.|TRBD1|TRBV5-6|TRBJ1-2|16
CASSEDKGQGGYGYTF
TGTGCCAGCAGCGAAGACAAAGGACAGGGCGGCTATGGCTACACCTTC
>few|TRBD1|TRBV5-6|TRBJ1-3|17
CASSPVGGELSGNTIYF
TGTGCCAGCAGCCCCGTAGGGGGCGAATTATCTGGAAACACCATATATTTT